The 23 T cell receptor beta chains in this list originate from one sample, sequenced in a study of brain T cells in children with intractable seizures. Time point in this sample: blood from clinic visit 5 months post-surgery; TSC patient then seizure free. Here immunoSEQ multiplex PCR was the method, and the copy in TCRdb shows in-frame clones only, minus some. The profile covers 300,000 to 400,000 clones, with over 90% appearing a single time and about 6% taken by the ten largest. The sequences come from peripheral blood, collected roughly 5 months after surgery. These TCRs come from a boy younger than two with tuberous sclerosis and intractable seizures.

The V and J genes are TRBV7-2 and TRBJ2-7, with 7 bases aligning to TRBD2. J gave up 0 bases and V 5 bases, and 4 bases lay outside the gene matches. The CDR3 spans 14 residues. CDR1 is SGHTA, CDR2 FQGNSA, per germline. The CDR3 DNA reads as TGTGCCAGCAGCGCTAGCGGATTCTCCTACGAGCAGTACTTC. Protein product: CASSASGFSYEQYF. The full variable domain, rest sourced from reference TRBV7-2 and TRBJ2-7, is GAGVSQSPSNKVTEKGKDVELRCDPISGHTALYWYRQSLGQGLEFLIYFQGNSAPDKSGLPSDRFSAERTGGSVSTLTIQRTQQEDSAVYLCASSASGFSYEQYFGPGTRLTVT.

V usage is TRBV7-9 and J usage is TRBJ2-7; D is ambiguous. Between the trimmed V and J ends, which lost 6 bases and 3 bases, there was a span of 12 bases. Germline assignment: CDR1 SEHNR and CDR2 FQNEAQ (reference sequence). This CDR3 comprises 13 residues. The CDR3 is CASSRDWGYEQYF. In nucleotides, the CDR3 is TGTGCCAGCAGTCGTGACTGGGGCTACGAGCAGTACTTC.

The V and J genes are TRBV6-9 and TRBJ2-7; possible D gene TRBD2, 5 bases. The length of the CDR3 is 17 residues. Trimming removed 7 bases from V and 6 bases from J, with 28 bases in between. Germline V gene sequence: CDR1 MNHGY, CDR2 SVAAGI. The chain's CDR3 is CASTLSEEVRGKCEQYF. DNA of the CDR3: TGTGCCAGCACCCTTTCGGAGGAGGTTCGGGGTAAATGCGAGCAGTACTTC.

The V call is TRBV6-5, the J call TRBJ2-7; possible D gene TRBD2, 5 bases. CDR3 length: 16 residues. Germline V gene data show CDR1 as MNHEY and CDR2 as SVGAGI. V lost 0 bases and J lost 1, with 13 bases in between. The CDR3 sequence is CASSYSRAASSYEQYF. In nucleotides, the CDR3 is TGTGCCAGCAGTTACTCGAGGGCAGCTTCGTCCTACGAGCAGTACTTC.

J is TRBJ1-1 and V is TRBV6-5; unclear D gene. The CDR3 totals 15 residues. The ends were cut back, 3 bases at V and 4 bases at J, with 15 bases in the middle. Germline-derived CDR1 and CDR2 are MNHEY and SVGAGI. The CDR3 DNA follows: TGTGCCAGCAGTTATGAGGCGGACGTGGGCACTGAAGCTTTCTTT. Translation: CASSYEADVGTEAFF.

The chain recombines TRBV4-1 with TRBJ2-1; D unresolved. This CDR3 is built from 12 residues. V was clipped by 4 bases and J by 9 bases, with 10 bases between them. CDR1 and CDR2 from the germline V gene are MGHRA and YSYEKL. The CDR3 region has the DNA TGCGCCAGCAGCCGAGGTGTGAGTGAGCAGTTCTTC. Its translation: CASSRGVSEQFF.

This chain joins TRBV27 and TRBJ2-7; 8 bases agree with TRBD2. V gave up 5 bases and J gave up 3 bases; unmatched junction bases: 6. CDR3 size: 14 residues. CDR1 is MNHEY, CDR2 SMNVEV, per germline (reference sequence). CDR3 loop: CASSGRAGVYEQYF. CDR3 sequence (DNA): TGTGCCAGCAGTGGGAGAGCGGGAGTCTACGAGCAGTACTTC.

This clone was seen just once. The chain combines TRBV9 with TRBJ2-3; D could derive from TRBD1 or TRBD2 (5 bases each). With 0 bases removed from V and 6 bases from J, the gap between germline ends came to 11 bases. The CDR3 extends over 14 amino acids. Germline CDR1 and CDR2: SGDLS and YYNGEE. CDR3 in amino acids: CASSVGLAGDTQYF. The CDR3 region has the DNA TGTGCCAGCAGCGTAGGCCTAGCAGGGGATACGCAGTATTTT.

V and J are TRBV2 and TRBJ2-7; 8 bases are a match to TRBD1. CDR1 is SNHLY, CDR2 FYNNEI, per germline. This CDR3 comprises 11 residues. Trimming took 11 bases from V and 5 from J; bases not matched to a gene: 5. CDR3 in DNA: TGTGCCCGGACAGGGTACCACGAGCAGTACTTC. It codes for CARTGYHEQYF.

The chain couples TRBV9 to TRBJ1-2; maybe TRBD1 (6 bases). With 6 bases removed from V and 5 bases from J, the gap between germline ends came to 17 bases. The CDR3 contains 14 residues. CDR1 and CDR2 (germline): SGDLS, YYNGEE. In DNA, the CDR3 is TGTGCCAGCACCCCAGGCCACAGGGTGTATGGCTACACCTTC. It specifies CASTPGHRVYGYTF.

On this clone itself: The same CDR3 is also encoded by other DNA sequences in this sample. The chain joins TRBV19 to TRBJ2-7; D call uncertain. The CDR3 covers 11 residues. V lost 3 bases to trimming and J lost 4 bases, with 4 bases between them. The germline V gene has CDR1 LNHDA and CDR2 SQIVND (reference sequence). The CDR3 loop reads CASSMGYEQYF. CDR3 in DNA: TGTGCCAGTAGTATGGGATACGAGCAGTACTTC.

The chain recombines TRBV2 with TRBJ2-7, with 7 bases identical to TRBD2. V lost 0 bases and J lost 3; bases outside the gene matches: 5. There are 15 residues in the CDR3. The germline V gene has CDR1 SNHLY and CDR2 FYNNEI. The CDR3 DNA sequence: TGTGCCAGCAGTGAAGCGTCTAGCGGAAGCTACGAGCAGTACTTC. Amino acid sequence: CASSEASSGSYEQYF.

The chain combines TRBV28 with TRBJ2-6; D perhaps matches TRBD1 (5 bases). The V gene lost 3 bases and the J gene lost 1 base, with 19 bases spanning the gap. Germline CDR1 MDHEN, CDR2 SYDVKM. The CDR3 sequence is 19 residues long. CDR3 bases: TGTGCCAGCAGTTTTCCAAAGACAGCGTTGTCGTCTGGGGCCAACGTCCTGACTTTC. Amino acid sequence: CASSFPKTALSSGANVLTF.

Notes on this clone: This CDR3 is also generated by other DNA sequences in the sample. In nucleotides, the CDR3 is TGTGCCATCAGTGGACAAAACTATGGCTACACCTTC. Encoded protein: CAISGQNYGYTF. The chain joins TRBV10-3 to TRBJ1-2; no clear D. Trimming removed 4 bases from V and 2 bases from J, with 5 bases in between. CDR1 is ENHRY, CDR2 SYGVKD, per germline. The CDR3 contains 12 residues.

The CDR3 nucleotides read TGTGCCACCAGTGATATGGTGACGGGAGTCCATGAGCAGTTCTTC. It is translated as CATSDMVTGVHEQFF. The chain carries TRBV24-1 and TRBJ2-1; possibly TRBD2 for D (6 bases). With 3 bases removed from V and 8 bases from J, the gap between germline ends came to 16 bases. This CDR3 region has 15 residues. Germline loops: CDR1 KGHDR, CDR2 SFDVKD.

The rearrangement joins TRBV5-4 to TRBJ1-2, with D hard to call. The CDR3 is 13 amino acids. From germline, CDR1 is SGHNT and CDR2 YYREEE (reference sequence). Trimming pared 0 bases from V and 1 base from J, leaving 4 bases between. CDR3: CASSLDSNYGYTF. CDR3 bases: TGTGCCAGCAGCTTGGACAGTAACTATGGCTACACCTTC.

This rearrangement joins TRBV29-1 to TRBJ2-7; possibly TRBD2 for D (5 bases). Germline loops: CDR1 SQVTM, CDR2 ANQGSEA. The V and J ends lost 2 bases and 3 bases respectively, with 20 bases between them. The CDR3 has 16 residues. In nucleotides, the CDR3 is TGCAGCGTTGAATTCGCCTCGGAGGCCCAGGACTACGAGCAGTACTTC. Residues: CSVEFASEAQDYEQYF.

V and J are TRBV7-2 and TRBJ1-1; 12 bases match TRBD1. Germline values: CDR1 SGHTA, CDR2 FQGNSA. With V trimmed by 3 bases and J by 4 bases, 15 bases remained unmatched. The CDR3 sequence is 19 residues long. CDR3 in amino acids: CASSLRDRGRGGLGTEAFF. In DNA, the CDR3 is TGTGCCAGCAGCTTGCGGGACAGGGGGCGCGGTGGCCTGGGCACTGAAGCTTTCTTT.

The chain carries TRBV2 and TRBJ2-7; D remains unclear. The V gene lost 5 bases and the J gene lost 1 base, with 15 bases spanning the gap. Germline loops: CDR1 SNHLY, CDR2 FYNNEI. The CDR3 contains 15 residues. As DNA, the CDR3 is TGTGCCAGCAGTCCCGTCTGGGGTCGGTCCTACGAGCAGTACTTC. This sequence encodes CASSPVWGRSYEQYF.

This clone was found a few times. This chain uses TRBV11-2 with TRBJ1-3; D is uncertain. The V end was cut by 4 bases, the J end by 0 bases, with 13 bases between. This CDR3 has 16 amino acids. CDR1 and CDR2 from the germline V gene are SGHAT and FQNNGV. CDR3 coding DNA: TGTGCCAGCAGCTCCTGGACGGAGCCCTCTGGAAACACCATATATTTT. Amino acids: CASSSWTEPSGNTIYF.

This clone is a singleton in its sample. The genes are TRBV11-3 and TRBJ2-2; D not resolved. The germline V gene has CDR1 SGHNT and CDR2 YENEEA. This CDR3 spans 11 amino acids. V shed 3 bases and J shed 7 bases, with 3 bases lying between them. This chain's CDR3 is CASSFGGELFF. The DNA of the CDR3 is TGTGCCAGCAGCTTTGGCGGGGAGCTGTTTTTT.

The chain employs TRBV19 and TRBJ2-4; D perhaps matches TRBD2 (6 bases). V lost 11 bases and J lost 1, with 30 bases in between. The CDR3 sequence is 19 residues long. Germline V gene sequence: CDR1 LNHDA, CDR2 SQIVND (reference sequence). For the CDR3, the DNA is TGTGCCCCTAGGGCGGGAATACGCGAGTGGGTGTTGGCCAAAAACATTCAGTACTTC. Protein product: CAPRAGIREWVLAKNIQYF.

V and J are TRBV15 and TRBJ2-1, with unresolved D. Germline V gene sequence: CDR1 LNHNV, CDR2 YYDKDF (reference sequence). The ends were cut back, 3 bases at V and 6 bases at J, with 3 bases in the middle. This CDR3 has 11 amino acids. CDR3 in amino acids: CATSSFNEQFF. The DNA for the CDR3 is TGTGCCACCAGCAGTTTCAATGAGCAGTTCTTC.